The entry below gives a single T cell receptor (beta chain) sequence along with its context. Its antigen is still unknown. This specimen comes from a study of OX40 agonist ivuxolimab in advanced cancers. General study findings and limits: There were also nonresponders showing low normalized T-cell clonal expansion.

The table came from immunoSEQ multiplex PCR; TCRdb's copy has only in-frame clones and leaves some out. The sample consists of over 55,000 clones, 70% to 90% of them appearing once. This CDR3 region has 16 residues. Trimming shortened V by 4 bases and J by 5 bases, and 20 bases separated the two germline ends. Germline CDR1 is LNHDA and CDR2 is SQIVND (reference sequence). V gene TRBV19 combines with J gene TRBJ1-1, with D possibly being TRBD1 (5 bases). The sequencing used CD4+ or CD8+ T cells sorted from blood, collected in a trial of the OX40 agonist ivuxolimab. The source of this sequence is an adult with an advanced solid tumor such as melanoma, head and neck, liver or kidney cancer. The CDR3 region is CASSRWSTDRRTEAFF. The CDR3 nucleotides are TGTGCCAGTAGTAGATGGTCGACAGATAGGAGGACTGAAGCTTTCTTT.